The entry below gives a single T cell receptor beta chain sequence along with its context. Antigen specificity is unknown. Vbeta (60) and Jbeta (13) primers were used in the PCR. Original processing notes: A later analysis tallied 65 million to 85 million unique TCR beta chains, about 11 million of them shared. Libraries were prepared by immunoSEQ multiplex PCR; TCRdb keeps only in-frame clonotypes and omits some of them. That table furnishes V, J and clone size, whereas the DNA furnished D and trimming. The sample holds 85,000 to 100,000 clones, over 75% seen once. The record originates from a study of cytomegalovirus exposure and HLA in healthy donors. The CDR3 has 15 amino acids. The trim removed 5 bases at V and 2 bases at J, leaving 7 bases unmatched. Germline values: CDR1 SEHNR, CDR2 FQNEAQ (reference sequence). Study-wide points: In an earlier analysis, most TCR beta V segments were productive about 87% or about 30% of the time. In a later analysis, TCR beta V- and J-gene trimming showed a link to a missense DCLRE1C variant.

This chain connects TRBV7-9 to TRBJ2-7; 9 nucleotides agree with TRBD1. The sequencing sample was made of PBMCs. The sequence came from a man aged 35 to 55 in good health and CMV-seronegative. CDR3 in DNA: TGTGCCAGCAGCGCGAGACAGGGGGTGACCTACGAGCAGTACTTC. Protein: CASSARQGVTYEQYF.